These 6 T cell receptor beta chains came from one sample sequenced in a study of cytomegalovirus exposure and HLA in healthy donors. The PCR used 60 Vbeta and 13 Jbeta primers. Produced via immunoSEQ multiplex PCR; TCRdb's table is partial and in-frame only. The table lists tens of thousands of clones, roughly four fifths of them singletons. Sequences were obtained from PBMCs. These receptors all come from a woman aged 50 to 65 in good health and CMV-seropositive.

The chain uses TRBV7-3 and TRBJ2-3; 7 positions match TRBD1. Germline CDR1 is SGHTA and CDR2 is FQGTGA. The CDR3 consists of 15 residues. With 5 bases clipped from V and 4 bases from J, the junction kept 9 bases outside the gene matches. The CDR3 is CASSTSGTDADTQYF. The CDR3 DNA reads as TGTGCCAGCAGCACGTCCGGGACAGATGCAGATACGCAGTATTTT.

The J gene is TRBJ2-3, the V gene TRBV5-5; maybe TRBD1 (6 bases). This CDR3 has 14 amino acids. Germline V gives CDR1 SGHKS, CDR2 YYEKEE (reference sequence). Trimming removed 5 bases at V and 0 bases at J, with 10 bases between. The CDR3 reads CASRVRGSTDTQYF. The CDR3 nucleotides read TGTGCCAGCAGGGTTAGGGGGAGCACAGATACGCAGTATTTT.

The chain couples TRBV15 to TRBJ2-1; 12 bases agree with TRBD2. The length of the CDR3 is 17 residues. Trimming took 0 bases from V and 9 from J; bases not matched to a gene: 9. Germline assignment: CDR1 LNHNV and CDR2 YYDKDF (reference sequence). This chain's CDR3 is CATSRERGGLAGREQFF. The CDR3 DNA reads as TGTGCCACCAGCAGAGAACGGGGCGGACTAGCGGGACGTGAGCAGTTCTTC.

The chain links TRBV6-1 to TRBJ2-7; D is unresolved. The length of the CDR3 is 14 residues. The ends were cut back, 4 bases at V and 1 base at J, with 11 bases in the middle. Per germline, CDR1 MNHNS and CDR2 SASEGT. The CDR3 loop reads CASSARHLSYEQYF. The CDR3 DNA is TGTGCCAGCAGTGCCAGACACTTGTCCTACGAGCAGTACTTC.

The J gene is TRBJ1-2, the V gene TRBV6-5; D not resolved. Germline CDR1 is MNHEY and CDR2 is SVGAGI. The CDR3 totals 15 residues. Trimming removed 0 bases at V and 2 bases at J, with 10 bases between. CDR3 DNA sequence: TGTGCCAGCAGTTACTCCGAAGTCGGGAACTATGGCTACACCTTC. It yields the protein CASSYSEVGNYGYTF.

The gene calls are TRBV7-6 and TRBJ1-5; D is unclear. The CDR3 is 14 residues long. V lost 3 bases, J lost 7 bases, and 13 bases lay in between. Germline-derived CDR1 and CDR2 are SGHVS and FNYEAQ. Here the CDR3 DNA reads TGTGCCAGCAGCTTTCGGAGGGTCGGACAGCCCCAGCATTTT. This translates into CASSFRRVGQPQHF.